The 20 T cell receptor beta chains given below trace back to one sample, sequenced in a study of beta chain features in type 1 diabetes (dated by TCRdb to about 2018). Beyond this particular receptor, the publication reports: In all four CD4+ subsets, TCRB CDR3 length was moderately but significantly shorter in type 1 diabetes patients.

What these receptors recognize is not known. The library was obtained by the immunoSEQ multiplex PCR assay. The High Capacity cDNA Reverse Transcription Kit was used to reverse transcribe all of the isolated RNA, meaning that expressed TCRB transcripts were what got sequenced. This is the immuneACCESS table as TCRdb keeps it, with only in-frame sequences that have V and J called. A part of the clones is gone; compared with another copy, unresolved V genes explain less than half, and the rest is unexplained. Within this sample are 250,000 to 300,000 clones, with approximately 24% of them counted one time only. The biggest ten clones account for about 0.012% of the sample. Sequences were obtained from naive CD4+ T cells from blood. The label giving this sample's cell subset or site can be read as: true naive CD4+ T cells. These receptors were obtained from a woman in her 30s with type 1 diabetes.

V usage is TRBV30 and J usage is TRBJ2-5; D might be TRBD2 (6 bases). The CDR3 runs to 14 residues. Trimming left V 1 base short and J 5 bases short, with 14 bases between. CDR1 is GTSNPN, CDR2 SVGIG, per germline (reference sequence). The CDR3 nucleotides read TGTGCCTGGAGTGCCGGGAGTACCGGGGAGACCCAGTACTTC. Protein: CAWSAGSTGETQYF.

This rearrangement joins TRBV2 to TRBJ1-3, with D unclear. Trimming removed 5 bases at V and 2 bases at J, with 16 bases between. Germline V gene lookup returns CDR1 SNHLY and CDR2 FYNNEI. The CDR3 consists of 16 residues. The DNA of the CDR3 is TGTGCCAGCAGTCTCTACTCGAATCCAACTGGAAACACCATATATTTT. Protein sequence: CASSLYSNPTGNTIYF.

The chain joins TRBV29-1 to TRBJ2-5, with D possibly matching TRBD2 (6 bases). The CDR3 is made up of 12 amino acids. Germline V gene sequence: CDR1 SQVTM, CDR2 ANQGSEA. Deletions cut 7 bases from V and 5 bases from J, with 14 bases between. The CDR3 reads CSATGLGETQYF. The CDR3 coding sequence is TGCAGCGCTACGGGACTGGGGGAGACCCAGTACTTC.

J is TRBJ2-1 and V is TRBV7-3; D is possibly TRBD2 (6 bases). The CDR3 runs to 15 residues. Germline CDR1 reads SGHTA; CDR2 reads FQGTGA. Trimming pared 0 bases from V and 15 bases from J, leaving 21 bases between. This CDR3 reads CASSLTWSAGGTLFF. CDR3 bases: TGTGCCAGCAGCTTAACGTGGTCAGCGGGCGGGACCCTGTTCTTC.

J is TRBJ1-1 and V is TRBV29-1; maybe TRBD1 (6 bases). Trimming shortened V by 8 bases and J by 2 bases, and 15 bases separated the two germline ends. The CDR3 runs to 13 residues. The germline V gene encodes CDR1 SQVTM and CDR2 ANQGSEA. This chain's CDR3 is CSSKHRANTEAFF. CDR3 DNA: TGCAGCTCTAAACACAGGGCCAACACTGAAGCTTTCTTT. Supplemented by reference TRBV29-1 and TRBJ1-1, the full variable domain reads SAVISQKPSRDICQRGTSLTIQCQVDSQVTMMFWYRQQPGQSLTLIATANQGSEATYESGFVIDKFPISRPNLTFSTLTVSNMSPEDSSIYLCSSKHRANTEAFFGQGTRLTVV.

CDR3 amino acids: CSVNREKNTEAFF. CDR3 in DNA: TGCAGCGTGAACAGGGAGAAGAACACTGAAGCTTTCTTT. The gene calls are TRBV29-1 and TRBJ1-1; a weak D match, TRBD1 (6 bases). Germline V CDR1 and CDR2: SQVTM, ANQGSEA. The CDR3 runs to 13 residues. V was shortened by 6 bases and J by 1 base, with 12 bases between the two germline ends.

The chain employs TRBV5-6 and TRBJ2-1; D may be TRBD1 (5 bases). Trimming left V 0 bases short and J 2 bases short, with 9 bases between. The CDR3 is 15 residues long. The germline V gene encodes CDR1 SGHDT and CDR2 YYEEEE. For the CDR3, the DNA is TGTGCCAGCAGCTTGGATTGGGGCCCCTACAATGAGCAGTTCTTC. Its protein is CASSLDWGPYNEQFF.

The rearrangement uses TRBV10-3 and TRBJ2-7; TRBD2 matches 8 bases. This CDR3 is 16 amino acids long. The V and J ends lost 1 base and 11 bases, in that order; junction bases with no gene match: 16. The germline V gene encodes CDR1 ENHRY and CDR2 SYGVKD. In DNA form, the CDR3 reads TGTGCCATCAGTGAGTGGGGACTAGGCGGGAGTACGGGGGAGTACTTC. This translates into CAISEWGLGGSTGEYF.

The rearrangement joins TRBV10-3 to TRBJ2-5; 12 bases fit TRBD2. Germline trimming cut 2 bases from V and 1 base from J; bases unmatched to any gene: 2. Germline CDR1 and CDR2: ENHRY and SYGVKD. The CDR3 consists of 16 residues. CDR3 region: CAISELGLAGQETQYF. As DNA, the CDR3 is TGTGCCATCAGTGAGCTGGGACTAGCGGGCCAAGAGACCCAGTACTTC.

The sample holds a few counts of this clone. J is TRBJ2-5 and V is TRBV30; D uncertain. The CDR3 is 12 amino acids. The germline V gene encodes CDR1 GTSNPN and CDR2 SVGIG (reference sequence). Trimming shortened V by 5 bases and J by 5 bases, and 12 bases separated the two germline ends. For the CDR3, the DNA is TGTGCCTGGGGGCCCTTATTGGAGACCCAGTACTTC. It codes for CAWGPLLETQYF.

The V gene is TRBV27, the J gene TRBJ1-2; D ambiguous. From germline, CDR1 is MNHEY and CDR2 SMNVEV (reference sequence). Trimming took 3 bases from V and 2 from J, leaving 10 bases between them. The CDR3 covers 14 residues. CDR3 sequence reads: CASSFSAANYGYTF. Written as DNA, the CDR3 is TGTGCCAGCAGTTTCTCGGCGGCGAACTATGGCTACACCTTC.

In its sample, this clone was seen a few times. This rearrangement joins TRBV28 to TRBJ2-6, with a possible D match to TRBD2 (6 bases). Looked up from germline, CDR1 is MDHEN and CDR2 is SYDVKM. The V and J ends lost 7 bases and 0 bases respectively, with 16 bases between them. There are 17 residues in the CDR3. The CDR3 nucleotides are TGTGCCAGCACCCAGCGCGACGGGAGCTCTGGGGCCAACGTCCTGACTTTC. This encodes CASTQRDGSSGANVLTF.

The chain has TRBV28 and TRBJ2-5, with a possible D match to TRBD2 (6 bases). The CDR3 has 15 residues. V was clipped by 5 bases and J by 4 bases, with 17 bases between them. Per germline, CDR1 MDHEN and CDR2 SYDVKM. This CDR3 reads CASSTGTASRETQYF. CDR3 in DNA: TGTGCCAGCAGTACCGGGACTGCCTCGCGAGAGACCCAGTACTTC.

This chain connects TRBV29-1 to TRBJ2-5; 9 bases align to TRBD1. CDR1 SQVTM and CDR2 ANQGSEA come from the germline V gene. The CDR3 runs to 13 residues. Unmatched junction bases numbered 3, after V lost 5 bases and J lost 2 bases. The CDR3 region is CSVNRGPQETQYF. CDR3 DNA: TGCAGCGTTAACAGGGGGCCACAAGAGACCCAGTACTTC.

This rearrangement joins TRBV7-2 to TRBJ2-3; tentative D call: TRBD1 (5 bases). Germline V gives CDR1 SGHTA, CDR2 FQGNSA. Trimming shortened V by 2 bases and J by 4 bases, and 10 bases separated the two germline ends. This CDR3 contains 14 residues. The CDR3 DNA follows: TGTGCCAGCAGCTTATCAGGGATCTCAGATACGCAGTATTTT. Translation: CASSLSGISDTQYF. Together with reference TRBV7-2 and TRBJ2-3, the CDR3 gives the full variable domain: GAGVSQSPSNKVTEKGKDVELRCDPISGHTALYWYRQSLGQGLEFLIYFQGNSAPDKSGLPSDRFSAERTGGSVSTLTIQRTQQEDSAVYLCASSLSGISDTQYFGPGTRLTVL.

V gene TRBV5-6 combines with J gene TRBJ1-2; TRBD1 matches 10 bases. Per germline, CDR1 SGHDT and CDR2 YYEEEE. V shed 0 bases, J shed 4 bases, and the junction held 3 bases outside the gene matches. CDR3 size: 15 residues. The CDR3 here is CASSLVRTGGYGYTF. In DNA, the CDR3 is TGTGCCAGCAGCTTGGTTCGGACAGGGGGCTATGGCTACACCTTC.

In this sample, this clone turned up a few times. V usage is TRBV28 and J usage is TRBJ2-1, with 8 bases aligning to TRBD2. Germline V gene data show CDR1 as MDHEN and CDR2 as SYDVKM. The junction had 7 bases not matched to a gene; V was cut back by 7 bases and J by 5 bases. The CDR3 totals 14 residues. DNA of the CDR3: TGTGCCAGCATTACTAGCGGACGTCACAATGAGCAGTTCTTC. It encodes CASITSGRHNEQFF.

The V call is TRBV29-1, the J call TRBJ2-1; TRBD2 agrees at 14 bases. This CDR3 spans 18 amino acids. V lost 6 bases and J lost 0; bases outside the gene matches: 10. Per germline, CDR1 SQVTM and CDR2 ANQGSEA. Here the CDR3 reads CSVAGLAGGPSSYNEQFF. The CDR3 DNA reads as TGCAGCGTCGCAGGACTAGCGGGAGGACCTAGCTCCTACAATGAGCAGTTCTTC.

This clone came up a few times. The chain links TRBV29-1 to TRBJ1-2, with 7 bases lining up with TRBD1. Trimming took 1 base from V and 4 from J; bases not matched to a gene: 3. The CDR3 is 13 amino acids. Looked up from germline, CDR1 is SQVTM and CDR2 is ANQGSEA. In DNA form, the CDR3 reads TGCAGCGTTGAAGTGTGGGACAGCTATGGCTACACCTTC. Translation gives CSVEVWDSYGYTF.

The chain couples TRBV18 to TRBJ1-1; D uncertain. The V end lost 3 bases, the J end lost 5 bases, and 7 bases lay between the germline ends. There are 12 residues in the CDR3. Looked up from germline, CDR1 is KGHSH and CDR2 is LQKENI. The CDR3 DNA is TGTGCCAGCTCACCGTTACGGACTGAAGCTTTCTTT. The encoded protein is CASSPLRTEAFF.